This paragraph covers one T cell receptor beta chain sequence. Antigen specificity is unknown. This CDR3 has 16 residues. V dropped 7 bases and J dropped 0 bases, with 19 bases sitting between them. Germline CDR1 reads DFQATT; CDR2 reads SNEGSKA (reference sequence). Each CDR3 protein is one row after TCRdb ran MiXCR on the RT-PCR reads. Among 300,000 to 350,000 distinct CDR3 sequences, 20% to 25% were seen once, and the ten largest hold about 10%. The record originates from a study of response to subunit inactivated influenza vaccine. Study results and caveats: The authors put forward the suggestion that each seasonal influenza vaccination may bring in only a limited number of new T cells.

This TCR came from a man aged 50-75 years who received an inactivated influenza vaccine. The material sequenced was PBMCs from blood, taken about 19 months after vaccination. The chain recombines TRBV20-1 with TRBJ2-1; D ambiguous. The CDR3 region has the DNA TGCAGTGTCCCCCGGTGGGCGGCAAGCTCCTACAATGAGCAGTTCTTC. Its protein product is CSVPRWAASSYNEQFF.